These 32 T cell receptor beta chains originate from one sample sequenced in a study of T cell changes during pregnancy in multiple sclerosis. Data came from immunoSEQ multiplex PCR; TCRdb stores just in-frame clones and leaves some out. Of some 80,000 clones in the sample, 94% were seen once. Sample: CD4+ T cells from peripheral blood mononuclear cells, taken after pregnancy. The receptor set was obtained from a female donor with multiple sclerosis, enrolled in a pregnancy study.

V is TRBV6-4 and J is TRBJ2-2; the D gene is possibly TRBD1 (5 bases). There are 15 residues in the CDR3. V gave up 6 bases and J gave up 7 bases, with 18 bases separating them. CDR1 and CDR2 (germline): MRHNA, SNTAGT. The CDR3 reads CASSRVPNKNGELFF. The CDR3 nucleotides are TGTGCCAGCAGCAGGGTACCCAACAAGAACGGGGAGCTGTTTTTT.

This chain uses TRBV4-3 with TRBJ2-4, with 14 bases identical to TRBD2. Germline V gene sequence: CDR1 LGHNA, CDR2 YSLEER. This CDR3 contains 17 residues. The V and J ends lost 2 bases and 7 bases, in that order; junction bases with no gene match: 7. The CDR3 DNA is TGCGCCAGCAGCCAACCTGGGACTAGCGGGAGCTGGAACATTCAGTACTTC. Protein: CASSQPGTSGSWNIQYF.

This sequence joins TRBV6-1 and TRBJ1-3; D is possibly TRBD1 (5 bases). The CDR3 consists of 15 residues. V lost 8 bases, J lost 1 base, and 15 bases lay in between. Germline-derived CDR1 and CDR2 are MNHNS and SASEGT. CDR3 coding DNA: TGTGCCAGCCAGAGAAGGGGTTTGTCTGGAAACACCATATATTTT. Amino acids: CASQRRGLSGNTIYF.

V gene TRBV4-2 combines with J gene TRBJ2-7; TRBD1 is a possible D gene (6 bases). The CDR3 is made up of 14 amino acids. CDR1 and CDR2 from the germline V gene are LGHNA and YNFKEQ. V was cut by 4 bases and J by 2 bases, with 12 bases left in between. Here the CDR3 reads CASSPRDKTYEQYF. Here the CDR3 DNA reads TGTGCCAGCAGCCCCCGGGACAAAACCTACGAGCAGTACTTC.

The rearrangement uses TRBV6-6 and TRBJ1-1, with D maybe TRBD1 (5 bases). Per the germline V gene, CDR1 is MNHNY and CDR2 is SVGAGI (reference sequence). This CDR3 contains 15 residues. V lost 0 bases and J lost 6, with 14 bases in between. The CDR3 DNA sequence: TGTGCCAGCAGTTACTCCGGAGGGGACGTTTCTGAAGCTTTCTTT. Translation gives CASSYSGGDVSEAFF.

The chain recombines TRBV11-2 with TRBJ2-3, with 10 bases identical to TRBD1. The CDR3 runs to 16 residues. The trim removed 1 base at V and 1 base at J, leaving 2 bases unmatched. The germline gives CDR1 SGHAT, CDR2 FQNNGV. The CDR3 spells CASSLGGTGGTDTQYF. Written as DNA, the CDR3 is TGTGCCAGCAGCTTAGGCGGGACAGGGGGCACAGATACGCAGTATTTT.

The chain carries TRBV11-2 and TRBJ2-4, with 8 bases matching TRBD1. This CDR3 contains 14 residues. Germline V gives CDR1 SGHAT, CDR2 FQNNGV. V was pared by 5 bases and J by 7 bases, with 7 bases of the junction left unmatched. As DNA, the CDR3 is TGTGCCAGCAGCCCCTGGACAGGGATCAACATTCAGTACTTC. It translates to CASSPWTGINIQYF.

J is TRBJ1-3 and V is TRBV9; maybe TRBD1 (5 bases). The CDR3 is 15 amino acids. The V end lost 5 bases, the J end lost 0 bases, and 12 bases lay between the germline ends. Per the germline V gene, CDR1 is SGDLS and CDR2 is YYNGEE. This chain's CDR3 is CASSRGDHSGNTIYF. The CDR3 DNA reads as TGTGCCAGCAGTCGGGGGGACCACTCTGGAAACACCATATATTTT.

The rearrangement links TRBV2 to TRBJ2-5; 7 bases fit TRBD1. Germline assignment: CDR1 SNHLY and CDR2 FYNNEI. The CDR3 contains 15 residues. V was clipped by 7 bases and J by 4 bases; unmatched bases: 12. Here the CDR3 reads CASTDRAGRSETQYF. CDR3 nucleotides: TGTGCCAGCACCGACAGGGCCGGCAGGTCAGAGACCCAGTACTTC.

The chain is built from TRBV27 and TRBJ2-5; D gene unclear. Deletions cut 4 bases from V and 0 bases from J, with 3 bases between. Germline CDR1 and CDR2: MNHEY and SMNVEV (reference sequence). The CDR3 has 12 amino acids. CDR3 coding DNA: TGTGCCAGCAGTTCGTACCAAGAGACCCAGTACTTC. Its protein is CASSSYQETQYF.

The rearrangement joins TRBV14 to TRBJ2-3; tentatively, D is TRBD2 (6 bases). The CDR3 is made up of 13 amino acids. Germline V gene sequence: CDR1 SGHDN, CDR2 FVKESK. Trimming stripped 1 base from V and 7 bases from J, with 9 bases between. The CDR3 protein is CASSQVGTYTQYF. CDR3 coding DNA: TGTGCCAGCAGCCAAGTTGGGACTTATACGCAGTATTTT.

This clone was counted a single time. The genes are TRBV13 and TRBJ2-3, with 8 bases fitting TRBD2. The CDR3 runs 18 residues. J gave up 5 bases and V 6 bases, and 19 bases lay outside the gene matches. Looked up from germline, CDR1 is PRHDT and CDR2 is FYEKMQ (reference sequence). The CDR3 region has the DNA TGTGCCAGCAGGATATCCCTCCCCGGGGCGGGAGGAGGAGATACGCAGTATTTT. This sequence encodes CASRISLPGAGGGDTQYF. Using reference TRBV13 and TRBJ2-3 for the parts outside the CDR3, the full variable domain is AAGVIQSPRHLIKEKRETATLKCYPIPRHDTVYWYQQGPGQDPQFLISFYEKMQSDKGSIPDRFSAQQFSDYHSELNMSSLELGDSALYFCASRISLPGAGGGDTQYFGPGTRLTVL.

J is TRBJ1-2 and V is TRBV6-5; a possible D gene is TRBD1 (6 bases). V was pared by 5 bases and J by 4 bases, with 17 bases between. CDR3 length: 15 amino acids. From germline, CDR1 is MNHEY and CDR2 SVGAGI. The CDR3 spells CASSKISQGSYGYTF. DNA of the CDR3: TGTGCCAGCAGTAAAATTTCACAGGGTAGCTATGGCTACACCTTC.

J is TRBJ2-1 and V is TRBV19; D is possibly TRBD2 (5 bases). V lost 1 base to trimming and J lost 9 bases, with 13 bases between them. The CDR3 consists of 14 residues. Germline V gene sequence: CDR1 LNHDA, CDR2 SQIVND (reference sequence). The chain's CDR3 is CASSIGVLAIEQFF. The CDR3 region has the DNA TGTGCCAGTAGTATAGGCGTCCTAGCCATTGAGCAGTTCTTC.

V and J are TRBV19 and TRBJ2-7, with unresolved D. In germline, CDR1 is LNHDA, CDR2 SQIVND (reference sequence). V dropped 3 bases and J dropped 6 bases, with 12 bases sitting between them. The CDR3 consists of 13 residues. The CDR3 DNA follows: TGTGCCAGTAGTATCTCGACAACTGGCGAGCAGTACTTC. Residues: CASSISTTGEQYF.

This rearrangement joins TRBV27 to TRBJ2-3; D may be TRBD1 (6 bases). V was trimmed by 7 bases and J by 3 bases, leaving 14 bases between them. The CDR3 has 14 amino acids. Germline V gives CDR1 MNHEY, CDR2 SMNVEV (reference sequence). This CDR3 reads CASTSPTGTDTQYF. For the CDR3, the DNA is TGTGCCAGCACCTCACCGACAGGAACAGATACGCAGTATTTT.

This clone occurred a few times. This sequence joins TRBV6-6 and TRBJ2-5; D is unclear. CDR1 and CDR2 (germline): MNHNY, SVGAGI (reference sequence). V was shortened by 2 bases and J by 5 bases, with 3 bases between the two germline ends. CDR3 length equals 11 residues. The CDR3 DNA reads TGTGCCAGCAGTTACCTCGAGACCCAGTACTTC. Translation: CASSYLETQYF.

There are a few counts of this clone. V and J are TRBV5-6 and TRBJ1-6, with a possible D match to TRBD1 (6 bases). V gave up 4 bases and J gave up 7 bases, with 12 bases separating them. Germline loops: CDR1 SGHDT, CDR2 YYEEEE. This CDR3 has 14 amino acids. The CDR3 coding sequence is TGTGCCAGCAGCCCGGGACATACCAATTCACCCCTCCACTTT. Amino acid sequence: CASSPGHTNSPLHF.

The V and J genes are TRBV28 and TRBJ1-2; maybe TRBD1 (6 bases). The germline gives CDR1 MDHEN, CDR2 SYDVKM. Deletions cut 2 bases from V and 11 bases from J, with 18 bases between. The CDR3 contains 14 residues. The CDR3 region has the DNA TGTGCCAGCAGTTTAGACGGCAGGGGAATCTCGTACACCTTC. Residues: CASSLDGRGISYTF.

The V call is TRBV28, the J call TRBJ2-7, with TRBD2 as a possible D gene (6 bases). Germline V gene sequence: CDR1 MDHEN, CDR2 SYDVKM. The CDR3 has 16 residues. Trimming shortened V by 2 bases and J by 3 bases, and 17 bases separated the two germline ends. CDR3 residues: CASSLASPGLSYEQYF. The CDR3 bases are TGTGCCAGCAGTTTAGCATCGCCGGGACTCAGCTACGAGCAGTACTTC.

This sequence joins TRBV28 and TRBJ2-1, with D perhaps matching TRBD1 (7 bases). V shed 1 base and J shed 6 bases, with 25 bases lying between them. CDR3 length: 19 amino acids. The V gene's germline CDR1 is MDHEN and CDR2 SYDVKM. Here the CDR3 reads CASSLSPSRQGGWRNEQFF. Written as DNA, the CDR3 is TGTGCCAGCAGTTTATCCCCCAGCCGACAGGGAGGTTGGCGCAATGAGCAGTTCTTC.

This chain links TRBV5-1 with TRBJ2-5, with TRBD1 identical over 7 bases. CDR1 and CDR2 (germline): SGHRS, YFSETQ. The CDR3 is made up of 13 amino acids. The J segment lost 2 bases and the V segment lost 6 bases, leaving 4 bases of the junction unmatched. CDR3 DNA: TGCGCCAGCACAGGGGGTGGTCAAGAGACCCAGTACTTC. Amino acids: CASTGGGQETQYF.

The chain carries TRBV19 and TRBJ2-1, with 9 bases matching TRBD1. This CDR3 region has 16 residues. V gave up 5 bases and J gave up 0 bases; unmatched junction bases: 5. CDR1 LNHDA and CDR2 SQIVND come from the germline V gene (reference sequence). The CDR3 DNA is TGTGCCAGTAGTTTACAGGGGGCGAGCTCCTACAATGAGCAGTTCTTC. Amino acids: CASSLQGASSYNEQFF.

V and J are TRBV28 and TRBJ2-3; tentatively, D is TRBD2 (5 bases). Trimming stripped 3 bases from V and 4 bases from J, with 17 bases between. CDR1 is MDHEN and CDR2 is SYDVKM in the germline V gene. CDR3 length equals 16 residues. The CDR3 protein is CASSFLGNRRADTQYF. For the CDR3, the DNA is TGTGCCAGCAGTTTCCTGGGTAATAGGCGGGCAGATACGCAGTATTTT.

The rearrangement links TRBV5-8 to TRBJ2-1; the D gene is possibly TRBD1 (6 bases). The V and J ends lost 6 bases and 6 bases respectively, with 16 bases between them. Germline CDR1 and CDR2: SGHTS and YDEGEE. The CDR3 covers 14 residues. Here the CDR3 reads CASNPGPGVNEQFF. CDR3 DNA sequence: TGTGCCAGCAACCCGGGACCAGGGGTCAATGAGCAGTTCTTC. Full variable domain (missing parts from reference TRBV5-8 and TRBJ2-1): EAGVTQSPTHLIKTRGQQATLRCSPISGHTSVYWYQQALGLGLQFLLWYDEGEERNRGNFPPRFSGRQFPNYSSELNVNALELEDSALYLCASNPGPGVNEQFFGPGTRLTVL.

The chain combines TRBV9 with TRBJ2-7; 15 bases align to TRBD2. V lost 4 bases, J lost 7 bases, and 12 bases stayed unmatched. The CDR3 runs to 17 residues. CDR1 and CDR2 (germline): SGDLS, YYNGEE. This CDR3 reads CASSPGGTGLAGGEQYF. The CDR3 coding sequence is TGTGCCAGCAGCCCCGGAGGGACGGGACTAGCGGGAGGAGAGCAGTACTTC. Using reference TRBV9 and TRBJ2-7 for the parts outside the CDR3, the full variable domain is DSGVTQTPKHLITATGQRVTLRCSPRSGDLSVYWYQQSLDQGLQFLIQYYNGEERAKGNILERFSAQQFPDLHSELNLSSLELGDSALYFCASSPGGTGLAGGEQYFGPGTRLTVT.

V and J are TRBV6-4 and TRBJ2-5, with 10 bases lining up with TRBD1. Germline V gene data show CDR1 as MRHNA and CDR2 as SNTAGT. The CDR3 totals 15 residues. V lost 5 bases to trimming and J lost 4 bases; unmatched junction nucleotides: 7. The CDR3 sequence: CASSSTGGAVETQYF. The DNA for the CDR3 is TGTGCCAGCAGTTCGACAGGGGGCGCGGTAGAGACCCAGTACTTC.

The chain combines TRBV27 with TRBJ2-4, with a possible D match to TRBD1 (5 bases). CDR1 is MNHEY, CDR2 SMNVEV, per germline (reference sequence). Deletions cut 5 bases from V and 0 bases from J, with 8 bases between. CDR3 length: 14 residues. Written as DNA, the CDR3 is TGTGCCAGCAGTAAGACAGTAGCCAAAAACATTCAGTACTTC. It translates to CASSKTVAKNIQYF.

The V call is TRBV6-4, the J call TRBJ2-1; 8 bases align to TRBD2. This CDR3 spans 16 amino acids. V lost 5 bases and J lost 2; bases outside the gene matches: 8. Germline V gene data show CDR1 as MRHNA and CDR2 as SNTAGT. DNA of the CDR3: TGTGCCAGCAGTAGTTTTGCGGGAGGCGCCTACAATGAGCAGTTCTTC. This translates into CASSSFAGGAYNEQFF.

Here the CDR3 DNA reads TGTGCCAGCAGATTTCAGGGAGAGACCCAGTACTTC. Protein: CASRFQGETQYF. The V gene is TRBV2, the J gene TRBJ2-5; maybe TRBD1 (5 bases). CDR3 size: 12 residues. The germline V and J ends were trimmed by 6 bases and 4 bases, with 9 bases remaining between them. Germline loops: CDR1 SNHLY, CDR2 FYNNEI. Full variable domain (remainder filled in from reference TRBV2 and TRBJ2-5): EPEVTQTPSHQVTQMGQEVILRCVPISNHLYFYWYRQILGQKVEFLVSFYNNEISEKSEIFDDQFSVERPDGSNFTLKIRSTKLEDSAMYFCASRFQGETQYFGPGTRLLVL.

The gene calls are TRBV29-1 and TRBJ2-1, with TRBD2 matching 7 bases. The CDR3 spans 14 residues. Germline lookup yields CDR1 SQVTM and CDR2 ANQGSEA. V trimming: 8 bases; J trimming: 3 bases; junction bases outside the gene matches: 10. Written as DNA, the CDR3 is TGCAGCTCGGGGGGAGCGGGCCGCTACAATGAGCAGTTCTTC. Translation gives CSSGGAGRYNEQFF.

The V and J genes are TRBV30 and TRBJ1-5; no clear D. Germline V gene lookup returns CDR1 GTSNPN and CDR2 SVGIG (reference sequence). V lost 2 bases and J lost 5, with 10 bases in between. The CDR3 covers 13 residues. Here the CDR3 DNA reads TGTGCCTGGAGTATGGGAGGCGATCAGCCCCAGCATTTT. It specifies CAWSMGGDQPQHF. Combining the CDR3 with reference TRBV30 and TRBJ1-5 gives the whole variable domain SQTIHQWPATLVQPVGSPLSLECTVEGTSNPNLYWYRQAAGRGLQLLFYSVGIGQISSEVPQNLSASRPQDRQFILSSKKLLLSDSGFYLCAWSMGGDQPQHFGDGTRLSIL.